These 17 T cell receptor beta chains originate from one sample sequenced in a study of long-term antiretroviral therapy in people with HIV. Assay version v3.0 of immunoSEQ was used, and it was run at survey level. Produced via immunoSEQ multiplex PCR; TCRdb's table is partial and in-frame only. The profile shows around 8,600 clones, over 65% of them singletons. Material: unsorted PBMCs, obtained 0.6 years before starting antiretroviral therapy. The receptor source for this set is a man aged 35 to 55 with HIV.

V and J are TRBV5-1 and TRBJ2-5; D unresolved. Germline V gives CDR1 SGHRS, CDR2 YFSETQ. Trimming took 1 base from V and 0 from J, leaving 7 bases between them. The CDR3 is made up of 14 amino acids. Here the CDR3 DNA reads TGCGCCAGCAGCTTGACCGGCTACCAAGAGACCCAGTACTTC. It yields the protein CASSLTGYQETQYF.

The rearrangement uses TRBV7-3 and TRBJ2-2; D may correspond to TRBD1 or TRBD2 (5 bases each). The CDR3 spans 14 residues. The ends were cut back, 2 bases at V and 3 bases at J, with 7 bases in the middle. From germline, CDR1 is SGHTA and CDR2 FQGTGA. The DNA of the CDR3 is TGTGCCAGCAGCTTAGGGGGTGACACCGGGGAGCTGTTTTTT. It codes for CASSLGGDTGELFF.

This clone was counted only a few times. This chain links TRBV10-3 with TRBJ1-5; tentatively, D is TRBD1 (6 bases). The CDR3 sequence is 13 residues long. V was pared by 10 bases and J by 3 bases, with 13 bases between. Per germline, CDR1 ENHRY and CDR2 SYGVKD. The CDR3 region is CATTRDTNQPQHF. CDR3 sequence (DNA): TGTGCCACCACGCGGGACACCAATCAGCCCCAGCATTTT.

The chain couples TRBV5-8 to TRBJ1-1, with 8 bases identical to TRBD1. J lost 3 bases, V lost 4 bases, and 8 bases had no gene match. CDR3 length: 15 residues. The germline gives CDR1 SGHTS, CDR2 YDEGEE. CDR3 loop: CASSLGQGLYTEAFF. The CDR3, as DNA: TGTGCCAGCAGCCTAGGACAGGGTTTGTACACTGAAGCTTTCTTT. Supplemented by reference TRBV5-8 and TRBJ1-1, the full variable domain reads EAGVTQSPTHLIKTRGQQATLRCSPISGHTSVYWYQQALGLGLQFLLWYDEGEERNRGNFPPRFSGRQFPNYSSELNVNALELEDSALYLCASSLGQGLYTEAFFGQGTRLTVV.

The rearrangement joins TRBV27 to TRBJ1-2, with 7 bases matching TRBD1. The CDR3 is 13 amino acids. V gave up 6 bases and J gave up 3 bases; unmatched junction bases: 4. In germline, CDR1 is MNHEY, CDR2 SMNVEV (reference sequence). The CDR3 reads CASSSGGDYGYTF. DNA of the CDR3: TGTGCCAGCAGCTCAGGGGGAGACTATGGCTACACCTTC.

J is TRBJ2-7 and V is TRBV6-5; 9 bases are a match to TRBD1. Germline trimming cut 6 bases from V and 5 bases from J; bases unmatched to any gene: 5. Germline loops: CDR1 MNHEY, CDR2 SVGAGI. The CDR3 sequence is 13 residues long. CDR3 residues: CASSLDRGNEQYF. As DNA, the CDR3 is TGTGCCAGCAGCCTAGACAGGGGGAACGAGCAGTACTTC.

This chain connects TRBV19 to TRBJ1-1, with a possible D match to TRBD1 (6 bases). The V end lost 5 bases, the J end lost 3 bases, and 25 bases lay between the germline ends. The CDR3 contains 18 residues. Germline CDR1 is LNHDA and CDR2 is SQIVND (reference sequence). The CDR3 nucleotides are TGTGCCAGTAGTCCCGGCGACAGGTGGGTAGGAACGGACACTGAAGCTTTCTTT. It is translated as CASSPGDRWVGTDTEAFF.

The V and J genes are TRBV4-2 and TRBJ1-1; 12 positions match TRBD1. Germline-derived CDR1 and CDR2 are LGHNA and YNFKEQ. Germline trimming cut 0 bases from V and 5 bases from J; bases unmatched to any gene: 13. The CDR3 runs 19 residues. The CDR3 is CASSQESGTGGAWGTEAFF. CDR3 coding DNA: TGTGCCAGCAGCCAAGAGAGCGGGACAGGGGGCGCTTGGGGGACTGAAGCTTTCTTT.

The chain uses TRBV18 and TRBJ1-4; the D is unclear. V was trimmed by 3 bases and J by 14 bases, leaving 19 bases between them. Germline-derived CDR1 and CDR2 are KGHSH and LQKENI. This CDR3 region has 14 residues. Written as DNA, the CDR3 is TGTGCCAGCTCACCGGGCGTCCCCGCCGGCGCCCTGTTTTTT. Its protein product is CASSPGVPAGALFF.

This clone was seen a handful of times. The chain carries TRBV1 and TRBJ1-3; TRBD1 reflects the table's D call only, with no check against the DNA. TRBV1 is designated a pseudogene. This CDR3 contains 17 residues. The CDR3 coding sequence is TGCACCAGCAGCCAAGACGTCGGCCAGGATCTTGGAAACACCATATATTTT. This codes for CTSSQDVGQDLGNTIYF.

The rearrangement joins TRBV19 to TRBJ1-5; D not resolved. This CDR3 region has 15 residues. Trimming took 8 bases from V and 4 from J, leaving 18 bases between them. Germline CDR1 LNHDA, CDR2 SQIVND (reference sequence). This chain's CDR3 is CASGPLFLKNQPQHF. The CDR3 DNA follows: TGTGCCAGTGGCCCGCTGTTTTTAAAAAATCAGCCCCAGCATTTT.

Worth noting for this clone: The same CDR3 can be traced to other DNA sequences in this sample. The rearrangement uses TRBV7-9 and TRBJ1-1, with TRBD1 matching over 9 bases. Germline-derived CDR1 and CDR2 are SEHNR and FQNEAQ (reference sequence). Germline trimming cut 5 bases from V and 4 bases from J; bases unmatched to any gene: 2. CDR3 length: 13 amino acids. The CDR3 here is CASSRQGGTEAFF. DNA of the CDR3: TGTGCCAGCAGCAGACAGGGGGGCACTGAAGCTTTCTTT.

V and J are TRBV7-9 and TRBJ1-2; TRBD1 matches at 9 bases. In germline, CDR1 is SEHNR, CDR2 FQNEAQ (reference sequence). The junction had 22 bases not matched to a gene; V was cut back by 7 bases and J by 7 bases. The CDR3 totals 18 residues. The CDR3 sequence is CASTPPVDRGWATGGYTF. Here the CDR3 DNA reads TGTGCCAGCACCCCCCCCGTGGACAGGGGATGGGCGACTGGTGGCTACACCTTC.

The rearrangement joins TRBV25-1 to TRBJ1-2, with TRBD1 matching over 8 bases. J lost 4 bases, V lost 5 bases, and 18 bases had no gene match. Germline loops: CDR1 MGHDK, CDR2 SYGVNS. The CDR3 runs to 18 residues. CDR3 sequence (DNA): TGTGCCAGCAGTCGCTCCGGGGACAGGCCAATCAGCGGCTATGGCTACACCTTC. Amino acid sequence: CASSRSGDRPISGYGYTF.

V gene TRBV9 combines with J gene TRBJ1-5; D might be TRBD1 (6 bases). Trimming removed 1 base at V and 0 bases at J, with 8 bases between. There are 15 residues in the CDR3. CDR1 and CDR2 (germline): SGDLS, YYNGEE. CDR3 residues: CASSVTGTSNQPQHF. In DNA form, the CDR3 reads TGTGCCAGCAGCGTAACAGGGACTAGCAATCAGCCCCAGCATTTT.

The chain carries TRBV7-9 and TRBJ2-1; D call uncertain. Trimming left V 3 bases short and J 0 bases short, with 12 bases between. Germline values: CDR1 SEHNR, CDR2 FQNEAQ (reference sequence). The CDR3 has 16 residues. DNA of the CDR3: TGTGCCAGCAGCTTGCGTACACAAAGCTCCTACAATGAGCAGTTCTTC. Translated, it gives CASSLRTQSSYNEQFF.

The V and J genes are TRBV27 and TRBJ1-5; D is perhaps TRBD1 (5 bases). Per the germline V gene, CDR1 is MNHEY and CDR2 is SMNVEV (reference sequence). The CDR3 length is 16 residues. The V gene lost 3 bases and the J gene lost 2 bases, with 14 bases spanning the gap. CDR3 amino acids: CASSFIHSGGNQPQHF. The CDR3, as DNA: TGTGCCAGCAGTTTCATCCACTCGGGGGGCAATCAGCCCCAGCATTTT.